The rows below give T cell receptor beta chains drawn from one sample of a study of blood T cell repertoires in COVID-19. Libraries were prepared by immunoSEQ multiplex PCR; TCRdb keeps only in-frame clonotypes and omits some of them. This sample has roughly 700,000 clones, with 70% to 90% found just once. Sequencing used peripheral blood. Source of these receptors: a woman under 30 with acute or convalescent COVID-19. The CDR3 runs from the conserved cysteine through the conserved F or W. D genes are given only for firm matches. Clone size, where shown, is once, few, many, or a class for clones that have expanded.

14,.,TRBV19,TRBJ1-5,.,TGTGCCAGTAGTATGGCCAGGGTTAATCAGCCCCAGCATTTT,CASSMARVNQPQHF
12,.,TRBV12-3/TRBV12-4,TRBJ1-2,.,TGTGCCAGCAGTCCGCTCGGGGAGGGCTACACCTTC,CASSPLGEGYTF
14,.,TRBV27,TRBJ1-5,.,TGTGCCAGCAGTTTAAGGCAGGGGAATCAGCCCCAGCATTTT,CASSLRQGNQPQHF
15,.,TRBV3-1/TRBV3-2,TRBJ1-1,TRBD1,TGTGCCAGCAGCCGTGGGACAGGGCAGAACACTGAAGCTTTCTTT,CASSRGTGQNTEAFF
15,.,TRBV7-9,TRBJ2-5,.,TGTGCCAGCAGCCCCGTCGGTATGGGGCTAGAGACCCAGTACTTC,CASSPVGMGLETQYF
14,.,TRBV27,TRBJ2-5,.,TGTGCCAGCAGTTTAGGTGCAGGGATAGGGGCCCAGTACTTC,CASSLGAGIGAQYF
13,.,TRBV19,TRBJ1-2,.,TGTGCCAGTAGGGCCTTTATTAACTATGGCTACACCTTC,CASRAFINYGYTF
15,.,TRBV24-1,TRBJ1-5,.,TGTGCCACCAGTGATTTGGAAGGGAGGGATCAGCCCCAGCATTTT,CATSDLEGRDQPQHF
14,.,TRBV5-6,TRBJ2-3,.,TGTGCCAGCAGCTTGGGCAGGGCGACAGATACGCAGTATTTT,CASSLGRATDTQYF
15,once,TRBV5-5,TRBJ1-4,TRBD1,TGTGCCAGCAGCTGGGGGGACAGTTGGAATGAAAAACTGTTTTTT,CASSWGDSWNEKLFF
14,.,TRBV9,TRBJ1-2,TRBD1,TGTGCCAGCAGCGGGACAGGGGCGCGAGATGGCTACACCTTC,CASSGTGARDGYTF
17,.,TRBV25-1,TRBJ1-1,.,TGTGCCAGCAGTGAATTAGGGGGGGGCGATCCCTACGCTGAAGCTTTCTTT,CASSELGGGDPYAEAFF
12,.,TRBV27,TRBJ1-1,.,TGTGCCAGCAGTTTATCTGGGACAGAAGCTTTCTTT,CASSLSGTEAFF
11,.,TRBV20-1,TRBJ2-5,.,TGCAGTGCTAGGAGTGGCGGGACCCAGTACTTC,CSARSGGTQYF
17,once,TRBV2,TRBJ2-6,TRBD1,TGTGCCAGCAGAGTTGACAGGGGAAAGGCTGGGGCCAACGTCCTGACTTTC,CASRVDRGKAGANVLTF
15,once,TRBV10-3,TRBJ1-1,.,TGTGCCATCAGTGAGTCTGCAGGGCGGCTCTCTGAAGCTTTCTTT,CAISESAGRLSEAFF
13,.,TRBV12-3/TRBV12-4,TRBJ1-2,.,TGTGCCAGCAGTTTAGGGGCTTTTGGGGGCTACACCTTC,CASSLGAFGGYTF
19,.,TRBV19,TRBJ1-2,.,TGTGCCAGTAGTATGTATGGGGGCGACAGTTCCCTAGCTAACTATGGCTACACCTTC,CASSMYGGDSSLANYGYTF
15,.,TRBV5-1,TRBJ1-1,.,TGCGCCAGCAGCCGGGAGGACATTTCGAACACTGAAGCTTTCTTT,CASSREDISNTEAFF
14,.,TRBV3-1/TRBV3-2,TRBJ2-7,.,TGTGCCAGCAGCCAAGATACAGGGAACTACGAGCAGTACTTC,CASSQDTGNYEQYF
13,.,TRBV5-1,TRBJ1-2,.,TGCGCCAGCAGCTCCGGGAGTCTCTATGGCTACACCTTC,CASSSGSLYGYTF
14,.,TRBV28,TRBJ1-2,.,TGTGCCAGCAGTCCCCGATTCCCCGGGGGAGGCTACACCTTC,CASSPRFPGGGYTF
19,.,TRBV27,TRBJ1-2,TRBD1,TGTGCCAGCAATAAAGAGTTCCCCGGGACAGGGGGCGCGGAGAATGGCTACACCTTC,CASNKEFPGTGGAENGYTF
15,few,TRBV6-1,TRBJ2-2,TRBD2,TGTGCCAGCAGTGACCCGGGACTAGGGTCGGGGGAGCTGTTTTTT,CASSDPGLGSGELFF
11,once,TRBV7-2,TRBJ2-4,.,TGTGCCAGCAGCCTTAAAAACATTCAGTACTTC,CASSLKNIQYF